This TCR beta chain was observed in a study of cytomegalovirus exposure and HLA in healthy donors. The donors were part of the validation cohort of roughly 130 subjects. That cohort was separate from the first cohort, which comprised several hundred subjects. Generated by immunoSEQ multiplex PCR, the TCRdb table keeps only in-frame clones and is missing some. Found here are some 150,000 clones, 85% to 90% of them singletons; the top ten hold 1.4%. The CDR3 covers 15 residues. V lost 6 bases and J lost 0; bases outside the gene matches: 4. Per germline, CDR1 MNHEY and CDR2 SMNVEV (reference sequence).

Sequenced input: PBMCs. The chain links TRBV27 to TRBJ2-1, with 8 bases matching TRBD1. This receptor was obtained from a woman under 40 in good health and CMV-seronegative. The CDR3 sequence is CASSLDRVSYNEQFF. The DNA for the CDR3 is TGTGCCAGCAGCCTGGACAGGGTCTCCTACAATGAGCAGTTCTTC.